This TCR beta chain was observed in a study of T cell responses to AZD1222 COVID-19 vaccine. General observations from the study: Spike-specific TCR breadth and depth rose after two AZD1222 doses. Donors were mostly white British, more females; clonal diversity possibly underestimated. Reportedly, nearly half the spike-specific TCRs target unmutated variant regions. Baseline seropositives among AZD1222 recipients totaled only five to seven.

TCRdb keeps only in-frame clones here, not all; method: immunoSEQ multiplex PCR. Counted here are 250,000 to 300,000 clones, 94% occurring once; the ten biggest clones make up 0.5% to 0.65%. The CDR3 length is 13 residues. The V end lost 4 bases, the J end lost 2 bases, and 5 bases lay between the germline ends. The germline V gene encodes CDR1 LGHDT and CDR2 YNNKEL (reference sequence). This clone was observed a few times. The antigen is undetermined. The chain uses TRBV3-1 (or the pseudogene TRBV3-2) and TRBJ1-4; D uncertain. The sequenced sample was peripheral blood, obtained 28 days after the second AZD1222 dose. The sequence was obtained from an adult who received the AZD1222 COVID-19 vaccine. CDR3 sequence reads: CASSLHTNEKLFF. CDR3 DNA: TGTGCCAGCAGCCTCCACACTAATGAAAAACTGTTTTTT.